The entry below describes one T cell receptor (beta chain). Its antigen is as yet unknown. The repertoire was sequenced with immunoSEQ multiplex PCR; TCRdb's copy has only in-frame clones and lacks some. The data show approximately 91,000 clones, roughly 80% seen once. Germline CDR1 and CDR2: MNHNS and SASEGT. The J segment lost 6 bases and the V segment lost 3 bases, leaving 8 bases of the junction unmatched. The CDR3 length is 15 residues. Sample time point: peripheral blood 6 weeks after treatment start. For each patient, 1 to 8 samples were obtained, pretreatment and on-treatment. The entry originates in a study of PD-L1 blockade in urothelial cancer. About the study: Per blood sample, T cells had a median of around 140,000.

General study results and limits: Enhanced expansion of tumor-associated blood clones at 3 weeks characterized durable-benefit patients.

The clonotype comes from a man aged 65 to 79 with urothelial cancer. The V call is TRBV6-1, the J call TRBJ2-4; 7 bases line up with TRBD2. This specimen was PBMCs, taken around atezolizumab (anti-PD-L1) treatment. CDR3 DNA sequence: TGTGCCAGCAGTGAGACGTTATGGGAGGGAAACATTCAGTACTTC. This gives the protein CASSETLWEGNIQYF.